Following are 23 T cell receptor beta chains from one sample sequenced in a study of cytomegalovirus exposure and HLA in healthy donors listed by TCRdb under 2017. Receptors were amplified or captured by the immunoSEQ multiplex PCR assay. The multiplex PCR relied on a mix of 60 forward primers for TCR Vbeta segments and 13 reverse primers for TCR Jbeta segments. Not all clones reach the TCRdb copy of this immuneACCESS table, which keeps in-frame sequences only. Checked studies attribute under half of the gap to unresolved V genes and leave the rest unexplained. Present in this sample are 100,000 to 150,000 clones, approximately 80% of which were seen just once. 2.5% to 3.5% of the sample goes to the ten largest clones. The sample was PBMCs. The receptors derive from a boy younger than 10 in good health and CMV-seronegative.

CDR3 sequence reads: CASSESSQEDTQYF. CDR3 nucleotides: TGTGCCAGCTCAGAGAGCTCACAGGAAGATACGCAGTATTTT. The chain links TRBV18 to TRBJ2-3; weak D call: TRBD1 (5 bases). V was shortened by 5 bases and J by 5 bases, with 14 bases between the two germline ends. The CDR3 runs 14 residues. Germline lookup yields CDR1 KGHSH and CDR2 LQKENI.

This chain joins TRBV2 and TRBJ2-6; 11 nucleotides agree with TRBD2. CDR1 and CDR2 from the germline V gene are SNHLY and FYNNEI. V was clipped by 8 bases and J by 0 bases; unmatched bases: 9. The CDR3 runs 18 residues. DNA of the CDR3: TGTGCCAGCCGAATGACTAGCGGGACCCGCTCTGGGGCCAACGTCCTGACTTTC. Translation gives CASRMTSGTRSGANVLTF.

The chain is built from TRBV7-9 and TRBJ2-1, with D perhaps TRBD2 (5 bases). This CDR3 is 13 amino acids long. Germline V CDR1 and CDR2: SEHNR, FQNEAQ (reference sequence). Trimming left V 1 base short and J 10 bases short, with 11 bases between. Here the CDR3 DNA reads TGTGCCAGCAGCTTAGGTACGGGGATGGAGCAGTTCTTC. Protein: CASSLGTGMEQFF.

The chain combines TRBV1 with TRBJ2-5; the table's TRBD1 call for D was not verified on the DNA. TRBV1 is classified as a pseudogene. The CDR3 is 16 amino acids. The CDR3 spells CTSSHRDRGSQETQYF. CDR3 bases: TGCACCAGCAGCCACCGGGACAGGGGTTCCCAAGAGACCCAGTACTTC.

This chain's CDR3 is CASSYRDSTNYGYTF. The CDR3 DNA is TGTGCCAGCAGTTACCGGGACAGTACTAACTATGGCTACACCTTC. The V call is TRBV6-5, the J call TRBJ1-2, with TRBD1 matching 7 bases. V shed 2 bases and J 0 bases; nucleotides not matched to a gene: 3. This CDR3 has 15 residues. The germline CDR1 and CDR2 sequences are MNHEY and SVGAGI.

The genes are TRBV6-5 and TRBJ1-2, with D possibly matching TRBD1 (6 bases). The germline V and J ends were trimmed by 6 bases and 4 bases, with 18 bases remaining between them. The germline V gene has CDR1 MNHEY and CDR2 SVGAGI. CDR3 size: 15 residues. This chain's CDR3 is CASSLGTPKTYGYTF. For the CDR3, the DNA is TGTGCCAGCAGCCTTGGGACACCGAAGACCTATGGCTACACCTTC.

The genes are TRBV10-3 and TRBJ1-2, with 7 bases matching TRBD1. J lost 4 bases, V lost 5 bases, and 7 bases had no gene match. The CDR3 totals 14 residues. The germline gives CDR1 ENHRY, CDR2 SYGVKD. In DNA, the CDR3 is TGTGCCATCAGTCCAGGGGGTCAGAGCTATGGCTACACCTTC. This codes for CAISPGGQSYGYTF.

The chain links TRBV7-8 to TRBJ1-5, with 10 bases that match TRBD1. Germline-derived CDR1 and CDR2 are SGHVS and FQNEAQ. The V gene end was trimmed by 4 bases and the J gene end by 5 bases; junction bases not matched to a gene: 5. The CDR3 runs 15 residues. The DNA of the CDR3 is TGTGCCAGCAGCTCCTGGACAGGGGGGGATCAGCCCCAGCATTTT. This codes for CASSSWTGGDQPQHF.

The V gene is TRBV25-1, the J gene TRBJ2-3; perhaps TRBD2 as D (5 bases). V lost 5 bases, J lost 3 bases, and 15 bases lay in between. Germline CDR1 and CDR2: MGHDK and SYGVNS. CDR3 length: 15 amino acids. The CDR3 sequence: CASSSLHRDTDTQYF. The CDR3 region has the DNA TGTGCCAGCAGTTCGCTTCACCGGGATACAGATACGCAGTATTTT.

V and J are TRBV9 and TRBJ2-6, with 8 bases matching TRBD1. With V trimmed by 5 bases and J by 0 bases, 4 bases remained unmatched. CDR3 size: 16 residues. Germline-derived CDR1 and CDR2 are SGDLS and YYNGEE. In DNA form, the CDR3 reads TGTGCCAGCAGTCGGACAGGGCCCTCTGGGGCCAACGTCCTGACTTTC. This encodes CASSRTGPSGANVLTF.

This chain connects TRBV6-1 to TRBJ1-1, with 7 bases matching TRBD1. The CDR3 covers 14 residues. The germline V gene encodes CDR1 MNHNS and CDR2 SASEGT. V dropped 9 bases and J dropped 0; count of bases not matched to a gene: 7. The CDR3 spells CASGQDIMNTEAFF. CDR3 nucleotide sequence: TGTGCCAGTGGACAGGATATAATGAACACTGAAGCTTTCTTT.

The rearrangement joins TRBV5-8 to TRBJ1-3; D gene uncertain. CDR1 and CDR2 from the germline V gene are SGHTS and YDEGEE. This CDR3 comprises 14 residues. Trimming pared 0 bases from V and 5 bases from J, leaving 9 bases between. Written as DNA, the CDR3 is TGTGCCAGCAGCTTGGGGGCAGATAGAAACACCATATATTTT. It is translated as CASSLGADRNTIYF. The variable domain in full, completed from reference TRBV5-8 and TRBJ1-3, reads EAGVTQSPTHLIKTRGQQATLRCSPISGHTSVYWYQQALGLGLQFLLWYDEGEERNRGNFPPRFSGRQFPNYSSELNVNALELEDSALYLCASSLGADRNTIYFGEGSWLTVV.

The J gene is TRBJ2-1, the V gene TRBV19; D possibly corresponds to TRBD2 (6 bases). The CDR3 extends over 17 amino acids. The germline CDR1 and CDR2 sequences are LNHDA and SQIVND (reference sequence). Trimming pared 1 base from V and 0 bases from J, leaving 13 bases between. CDR3 amino acids: CASSIGGSGSSYNEQFF. In nucleotides, the CDR3 is TGTGCCAGTAGTATAGGAGGTAGCGGTAGCTCCTACAATGAGCAGTTCTTC.

The genes are TRBV19 and TRBJ2-7, with a possible D match to TRBD2 (7 bases). V was clipped by 5 bases and J by 3 bases, with 14 bases between them. The CDR3 is made up of 14 amino acids. Germline V gene data show CDR1 as LNHDA and CDR2 as SQIVND (reference sequence). The CDR3 bases are TGTGCCAGTAGTCCAGCGGGACACCACTACGAGCAGTACGTC. Encoded protein: CASSPAGHHYEQYV.

The rearrangement joins TRBV28 to TRBJ1-1, with D unclear. There are 16 residues in the CDR3. Per germline, CDR1 MDHEN and CDR2 SYDVKM. Trimming left V 2 bases short and J 1 base short, with 14 bases between. The CDR3 reads CASSLIGRRKNTEAFF. CDR3 DNA sequence: TGTGCCAGCAGTTTAATTGGGAGAAGGAAGAACACTGAAGCTTTCTTT.

J is TRBJ1-5 and V is TRBV7-9; TRBD1 is a possible D gene (5 bases). CDR3 size: 17 residues. The germline CDR1 and CDR2 sequences are SEHNR and FQNEAQ (reference sequence). Between the trimmed V and J ends, which lost 5 bases and 0 bases, there was a span of 17 bases. As DNA, the CDR3 is TGTGCCAGCAGCCCTGGTAGCAGGGCCCATAGCAATCAGCCCCAGCATTTT. This gives the protein CASSPGSRAHSNQPQHF.

The chain has TRBV6-6 and TRBJ2-3; D is possibly TRBD1 (6 bases). The V end lost 5 bases, the J end lost 11 bases, and 11 bases lay between the germline ends. Germline V gene sequence: CDR1 MNHNY, CDR2 SVGAGI (reference sequence). The CDR3 extends over 11 amino acids. CDR3 nucleotides: TGTGCCAGCAGTCGGGACACTATGCAGTATTTT. Its translation: CASSRDTMQYF.

The chain is built from TRBV4-1 and TRBJ1-1; 10 positions agree with TRBD1. Trimming removed 4 bases from V and 7 bases from J; junction bases left unmatched: 18. Germline V gene data show CDR1 as MGHRA and CDR2 as YSYEKL. The CDR3 covers 18 residues. CDR3 DNA sequence: TGCGCCAGCAGCCGAATAGTCCCGGGACAGGGGTTAAGGGGTGAAGCTTTCTTT. Amino acid sequence: CASSRIVPGQGLRGEAFF.

The V call is TRBV11-2, the J call TRBJ1-1; TRBD1 matches at 7 bases. Trimming at V came to 5 bases and at J to 3 bases, leaving 9 bases not matched to a gene. Germline values: CDR1 SGHAT, CDR2 FQNNGV. This CDR3 contains 15 residues. The chain's CDR3 is CASSLSDRRDTEAFF. CDR3 bases: TGTGCCAGCAGCCTGTCGGACAGGAGGGACACTGAAGCTTTCTTT.

This chain joins TRBV7-6 and TRBJ1-5; no clear D gene. The CDR3 length is 16 residues. Trimming took off 1 base at V and 4 bases at J, with 14 bases between the two ends. Looked up from germline, CDR1 is SGHVS and CDR2 is FNYEAQ. The CDR3 here is CASSLEAGEKNQPQHF. The CDR3, as DNA: TGTGCCAGCAGCTTAGAAGCCGGGGAAAAGAATCAGCCCCAGCATTTT.

This clone occurred a few times. The J gene is TRBJ2-2, the V gene TRBV18, with D maybe TRBD2 (6 bases). The CDR3 contains 17 residues. From germline, CDR1 is KGHSH and CDR2 LQKENI. V dropped 1 base and J dropped 0 bases, with 12 bases sitting between them. CDR3: CASSPQAASANTGELFF. The CDR3 DNA reads TGTGCCAGCTCACCACAGGCGGCTAGCGCGAACACCGGGGAGCTGTTTTTT.

The V call is TRBV18, the J call TRBJ2-7, with D hard to call. Trimming removed 2 bases at V and 2 bases at J, with 10 bases between. Germline CDR1 KGHSH, CDR2 LQKENI. CDR3 length: 14 amino acids. The CDR3 nucleotides are TGTGCCAGCTCACCAGGGCAGGCAACCTACGAGCAGTACTTC. Protein sequence: CASSPGQATYEQYF.

CDR3 sequence reads: CASSDYLSGTSGGANEQFF. In DNA form, the CDR3 reads TGTGCCAGCAGCGATTATCTATCCGGGACTAGCGGGGGGGCGAATGAGCAGTTCTTC. This sequence joins TRBV2 and TRBJ2-1; 16 bases are a match to TRBD2. The junction had 15 bases not matched to a gene; V was cut back by 6 bases and J by 7 bases. Germline V gene sequence: CDR1 SNHLY, CDR2 FYNNEI. The CDR3 is made up of 19 amino acids.